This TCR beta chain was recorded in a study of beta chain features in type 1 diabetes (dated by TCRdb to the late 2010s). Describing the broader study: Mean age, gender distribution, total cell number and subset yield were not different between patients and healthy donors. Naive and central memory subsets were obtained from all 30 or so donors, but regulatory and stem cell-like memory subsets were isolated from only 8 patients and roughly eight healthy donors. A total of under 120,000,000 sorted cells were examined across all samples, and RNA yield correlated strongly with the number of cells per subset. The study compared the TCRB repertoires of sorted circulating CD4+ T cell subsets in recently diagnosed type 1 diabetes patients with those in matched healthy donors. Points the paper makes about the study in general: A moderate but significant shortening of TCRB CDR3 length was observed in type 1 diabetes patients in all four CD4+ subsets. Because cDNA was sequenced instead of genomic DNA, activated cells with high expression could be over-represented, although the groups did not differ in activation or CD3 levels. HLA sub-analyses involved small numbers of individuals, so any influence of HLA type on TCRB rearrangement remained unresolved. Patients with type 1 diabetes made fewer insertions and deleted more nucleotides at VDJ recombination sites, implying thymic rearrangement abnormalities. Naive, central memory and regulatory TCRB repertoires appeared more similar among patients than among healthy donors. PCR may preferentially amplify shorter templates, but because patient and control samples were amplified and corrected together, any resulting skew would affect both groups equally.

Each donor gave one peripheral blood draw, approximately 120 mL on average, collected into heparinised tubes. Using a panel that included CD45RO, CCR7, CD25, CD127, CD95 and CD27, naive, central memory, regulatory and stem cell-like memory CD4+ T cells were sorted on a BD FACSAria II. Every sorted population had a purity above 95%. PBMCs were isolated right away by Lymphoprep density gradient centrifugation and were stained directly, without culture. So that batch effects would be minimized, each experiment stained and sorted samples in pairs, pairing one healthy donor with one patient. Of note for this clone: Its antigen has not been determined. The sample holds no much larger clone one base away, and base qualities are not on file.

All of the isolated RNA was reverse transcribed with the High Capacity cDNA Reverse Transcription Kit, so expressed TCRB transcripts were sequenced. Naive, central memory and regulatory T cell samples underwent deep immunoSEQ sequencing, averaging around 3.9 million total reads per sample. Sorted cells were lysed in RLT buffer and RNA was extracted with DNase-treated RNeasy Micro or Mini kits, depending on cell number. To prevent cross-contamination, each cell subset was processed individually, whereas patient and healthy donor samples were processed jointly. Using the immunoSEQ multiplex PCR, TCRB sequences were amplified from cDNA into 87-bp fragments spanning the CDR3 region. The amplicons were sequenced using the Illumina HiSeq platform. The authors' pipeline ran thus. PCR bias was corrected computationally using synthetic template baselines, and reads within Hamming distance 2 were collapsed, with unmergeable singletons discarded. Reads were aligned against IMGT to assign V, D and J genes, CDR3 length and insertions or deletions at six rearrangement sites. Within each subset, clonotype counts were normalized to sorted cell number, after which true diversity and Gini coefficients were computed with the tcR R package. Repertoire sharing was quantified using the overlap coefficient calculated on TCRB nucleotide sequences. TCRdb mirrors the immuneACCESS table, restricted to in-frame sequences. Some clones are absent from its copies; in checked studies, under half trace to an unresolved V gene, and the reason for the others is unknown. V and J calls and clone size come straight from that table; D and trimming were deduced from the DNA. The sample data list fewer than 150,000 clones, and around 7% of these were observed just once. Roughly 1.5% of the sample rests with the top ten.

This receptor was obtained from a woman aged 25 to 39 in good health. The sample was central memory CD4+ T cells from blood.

This receptor carries the CDR3 CASSLAIRTEAFF. Read as DNA, the sequence is TGTGCCAGCAGTTTGGCCATCAGGACAGAAGCTTTCTTT. The V and J segments used are TRBV28 and TRBJ1-1; a tentative D match to TRBD1 spans 5 bases. V sheds 3 bases and J sheds 8 bases, leaving 13 bases between their ends. Spanning cysteine to phenylalanine, the CDR3 consists of 13 amino acids. Just the 39-base CDR3 DNA is kept, in frame starting at base 1. Via the germline V gene, CDR1 is MDHEN and CDR2 SYDVKM.